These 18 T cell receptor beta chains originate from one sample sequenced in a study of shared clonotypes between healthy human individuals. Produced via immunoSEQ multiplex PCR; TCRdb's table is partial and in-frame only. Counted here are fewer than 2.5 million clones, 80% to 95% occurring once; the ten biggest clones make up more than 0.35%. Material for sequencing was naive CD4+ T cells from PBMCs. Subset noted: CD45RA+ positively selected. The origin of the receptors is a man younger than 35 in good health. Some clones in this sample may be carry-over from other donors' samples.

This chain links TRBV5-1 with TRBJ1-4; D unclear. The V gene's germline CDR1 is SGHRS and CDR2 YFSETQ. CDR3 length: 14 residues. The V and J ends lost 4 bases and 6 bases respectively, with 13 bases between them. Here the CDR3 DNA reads TGCGCCAGCAGCCTACAGCTTGGTGATGAAAAACTGTTTTTT. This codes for CASSLQLGDEKLFF. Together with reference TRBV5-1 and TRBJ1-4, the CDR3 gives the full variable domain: KAGVTQTPRYLIKTRGQQVTLSCSPISGHRSVSWYQQTPGQGLQFLFEYFSETQRNKGNFPGRFSGRQFSNSRSEMNVSTLELGDSALYLCASSLQLGDEKLFFGSGTQLSVL.

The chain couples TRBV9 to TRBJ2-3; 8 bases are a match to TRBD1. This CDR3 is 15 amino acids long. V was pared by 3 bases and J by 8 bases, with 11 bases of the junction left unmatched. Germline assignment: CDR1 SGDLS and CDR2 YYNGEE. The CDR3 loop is CASSDRQGIGVTQYF. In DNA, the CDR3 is TGTGCCAGCAGCGATAGACAGGGGATAGGTGTTACGCAGTATTTT.

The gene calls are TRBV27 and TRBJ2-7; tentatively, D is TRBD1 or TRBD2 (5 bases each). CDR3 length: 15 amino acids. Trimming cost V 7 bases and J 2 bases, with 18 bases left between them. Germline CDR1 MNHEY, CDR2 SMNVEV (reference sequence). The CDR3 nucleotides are TGTGCCAGCACTCCTTTGGGGGTATCTCCCTACGAGCAGTACTTC. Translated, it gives CASTPLGVSPYEQYF.

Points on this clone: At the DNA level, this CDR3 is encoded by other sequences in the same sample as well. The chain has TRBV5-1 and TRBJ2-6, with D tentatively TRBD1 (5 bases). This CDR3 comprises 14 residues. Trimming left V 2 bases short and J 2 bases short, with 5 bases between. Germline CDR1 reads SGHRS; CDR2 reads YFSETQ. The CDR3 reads CASSLGAGANVLTF. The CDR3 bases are TGCGCCAGCAGCTTAGGGGCTGGGGCCAACGTCCTGACTTTC.

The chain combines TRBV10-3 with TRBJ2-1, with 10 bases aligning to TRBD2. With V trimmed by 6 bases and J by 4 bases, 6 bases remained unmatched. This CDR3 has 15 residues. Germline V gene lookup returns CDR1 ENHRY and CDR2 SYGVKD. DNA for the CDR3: TGTGCCATCAGGGAAGGGACTAGCGAATACAATGAGCAGTTCTTC. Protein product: CAIREGTSEYNEQFF.

The CDR3 DNA follows: TGCAGCGTTATCAGTCGGCAGGGACAATATGGCTACACCTTC. This sequence encodes CSVISRQGQYGYTF. The J gene is TRBJ1-2, the V gene TRBV29-1, with a tentative D call TRBD1 (6 bases). This CDR3 has 14 residues. Germline CDR1 reads SQVTM; CDR2 reads ANQGSEA. Between the trimmed V and J ends, which lost 5 bases and 5 bases, there was a span of 18 bases.

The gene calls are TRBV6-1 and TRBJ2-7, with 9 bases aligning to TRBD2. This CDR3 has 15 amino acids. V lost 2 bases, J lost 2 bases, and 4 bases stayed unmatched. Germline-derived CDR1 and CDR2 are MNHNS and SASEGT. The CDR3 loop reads CASSESLAGTYEQYF. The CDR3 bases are TGTGCCAGCAGTGAATCGCTAGCGGGGACCTACGAGCAGTACTTC.

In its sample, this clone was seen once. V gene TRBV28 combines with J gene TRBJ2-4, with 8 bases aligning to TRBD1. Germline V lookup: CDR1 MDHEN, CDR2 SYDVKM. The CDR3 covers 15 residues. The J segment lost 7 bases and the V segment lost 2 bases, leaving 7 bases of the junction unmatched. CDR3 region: CASSLIGQGMNIQYF. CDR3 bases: TGTGCCAGCAGTTTAATAGGACAGGGTATGAACATTCAGTACTTC. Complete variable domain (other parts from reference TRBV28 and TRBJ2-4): DVKVTQSSRYLVKRTGEKVFLECVQDMDHENMFWYRQDPGLGLRLIYFSYDVKMKEKGDIPEGYSVSREKKERFSLILESASTNQTSMYLCASSLIGQGMNIQYFGAGTRLSVL.

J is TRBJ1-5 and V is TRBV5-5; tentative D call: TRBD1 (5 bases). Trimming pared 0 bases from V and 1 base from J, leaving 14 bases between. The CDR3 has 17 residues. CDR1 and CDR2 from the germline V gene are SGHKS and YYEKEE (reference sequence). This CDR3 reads CASSLGPRGGSNQPQHF. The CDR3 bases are TGTGCCAGCAGCTTGGGACCCCGGGGGGGGAGCAATCAGCCCCAGCATTTT.

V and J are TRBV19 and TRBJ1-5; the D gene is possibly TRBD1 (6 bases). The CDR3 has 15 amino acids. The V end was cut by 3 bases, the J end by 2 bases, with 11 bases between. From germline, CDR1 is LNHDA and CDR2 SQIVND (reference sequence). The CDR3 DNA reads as TGTGCCAGTAGTATGGGGGCGGGCCGCAATCAGCCCCAGCATTTT. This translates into CASSMGAGRNQPQHF.

The CDR3 DNA reads TGTGCCAGCAGCCCGACAGGGGACTATGGCTACACCTTC. It codes for CASSPTGDYGYTF. V is TRBV11-2 and J is TRBJ1-2; 8 nucleotides line up with TRBD1. The V gene's germline CDR1 is SGHAT and CDR2 FQNNGV. The CDR3 totals 13 residues. The V and J ends lost 5 bases and 3 bases, in that order; junction bases with no gene match: 2.

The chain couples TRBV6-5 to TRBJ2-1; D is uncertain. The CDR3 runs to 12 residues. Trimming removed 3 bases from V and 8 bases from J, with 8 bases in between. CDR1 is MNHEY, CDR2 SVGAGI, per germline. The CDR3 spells CASSYYGYEQFF. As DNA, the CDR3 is TGTGCCAGCAGTTATTACGGCTATGAGCAGTTCTTC.

DNA for the CDR3: TGTGCCAGCAGCTCCGAGGGTTGGGGGAGGCACACAGATACGCAGTATTTT. This codes for CASSSEGWGRHTDTQYF. The V gene is TRBV5-6, the J gene TRBJ2-3, with D possibly being TRBD2 (6 bases). Looked up from germline, CDR1 is SGHDT and CDR2 is YYEEEE. The CDR3 length is 17 residues. The germline V and J ends were trimmed by 3 bases and 2 bases, with 19 bases remaining between them.

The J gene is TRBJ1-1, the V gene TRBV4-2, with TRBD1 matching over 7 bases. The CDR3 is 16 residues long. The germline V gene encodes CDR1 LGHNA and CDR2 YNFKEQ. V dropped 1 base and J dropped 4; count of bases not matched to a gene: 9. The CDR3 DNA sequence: TGTGCCAGCAGCCAAGGGGCAGCAGGGGGATCCACTGAAGCTTTCTTT. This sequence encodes CASSQGAAGGSTEAFF.

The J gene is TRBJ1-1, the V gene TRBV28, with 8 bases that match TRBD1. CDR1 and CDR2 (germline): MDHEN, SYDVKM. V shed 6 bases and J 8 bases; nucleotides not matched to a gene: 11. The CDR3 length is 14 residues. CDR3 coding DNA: TGTGCCAGCAGCACGCCCGGCAGGGGGCGCGAAGCTTTCTTT. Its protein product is CASSTPGRGREAFF.

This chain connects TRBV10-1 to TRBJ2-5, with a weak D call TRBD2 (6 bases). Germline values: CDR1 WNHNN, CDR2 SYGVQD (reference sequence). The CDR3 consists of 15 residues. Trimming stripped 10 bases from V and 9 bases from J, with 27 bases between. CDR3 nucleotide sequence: TGCGCCACCCGGGGGTGGCCAAGTCTAACTTTGCCCCAGTACTTC. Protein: CATRGWPSLTLPQYF.

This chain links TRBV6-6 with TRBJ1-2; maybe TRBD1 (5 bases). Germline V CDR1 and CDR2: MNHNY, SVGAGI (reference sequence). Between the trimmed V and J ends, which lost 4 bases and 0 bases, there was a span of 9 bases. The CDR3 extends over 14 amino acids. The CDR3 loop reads CASSLQAANYGYTF. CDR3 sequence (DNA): TGTGCCAGCAGTTTACAGGCAGCTAACTATGGCTACACCTTC.

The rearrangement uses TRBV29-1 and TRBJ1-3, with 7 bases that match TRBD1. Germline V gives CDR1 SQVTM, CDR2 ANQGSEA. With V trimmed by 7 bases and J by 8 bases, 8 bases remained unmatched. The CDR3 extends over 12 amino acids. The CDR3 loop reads CSAKGGGDTIYF. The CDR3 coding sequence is TGCAGCGCCAAAGGGGGCGGGGACACCATATATTTT.